This T cell receptor (beta chain) appears in the sequencing data of a study of vaccination effects on CD4 cells after COVID-19. Whole-study context: A density of fewer than 2.5 million PBMC per well was used; these cells were cultured with approximately 9.3 IU/ml IL-2 and about 10 ug/ml peptides.

V dropped 6 bases and J dropped 0; count of bases not matched to a gene: 8. The CDR3 spans 17 residues. CDR1 is SNHLY and CDR2 is FYNNEI in the germline V gene. The protocol was immunoSEQ multiplex PCR, while the TCRdb copy is restricted to in-frame clones and leaves out a portion. This sample has 50,000 to 60,000 clones; around three quarters occur once, and the top ten carry just over 3%. To note about this clone: The antigen remains undetermined.

Isolating CD4+ T cells followed roughly ten days of culture. On days 3 and 7, fresh IL-2 medium replaced half the medium. Sequenced here: CD4+ T cells from PBMCs cultured without peptide, sampled before COVID-19 vaccination. The TCR originated in a human donor who received a COVID-19 vaccine. The V call is TRBV2, the J call TRBJ2-6; 7 bases are shared with TRBD2. The CDR3 coding sequence is TGTGCCAGCAGCCCCGGGGAGGGACGCTCTGGGGCCAACGTCCTGACTTTC. This gives the protein CASSPGEGRSGANVLTF. Full variable domain (remainder filled in from reference TRBV2 and TRBJ2-6): EPEVTQTPSHQVTQMGQEVILRCVPISNHLYFYWYRQILGQKVEFLVSFYNNEISEKSEIFDDQFSVERPDGSNFTLKIRSTKLEDSAMYFCASSPGEGRSGANVLTFGAGSRLTVL.